This T cell receptor beta chain was identified in a study of blood T cells in healthy people across ages. The ends were cut back, 1 base at V and 1 base at J, with 8 bases in the middle. In germline, CDR1 is SGDLS, CDR2 YYNGEE. The CDR3 totals 14 residues. Drawn from each donor were 9 to 10 milliliters of peripheral blood. The extraction recovered at least 5 micrograms of total RNA per sample. The use of a sample-barcoded 5' primer and a J-beta primer mix characterized a second PCR of roughly 7 to 11 cycles. TCRdb itself ran the 5' RACE reads through MiXCR, one entry per CDR3 protein. The table includes approximately 1,000,000 distinct CDR3 sequences, 45% detected once.

This chain uses TRBV9 with TRBJ1-1; D is undetermined. Sequenced input: blood. The receptor was derived from a woman in her sixties in good health. CDR3 protein: CASSVQTQNTEAFF. DNA of the CDR3: TGTGCCAGCAGCGTACAGACCCAGAACACTGAAGCTTTCTTT.